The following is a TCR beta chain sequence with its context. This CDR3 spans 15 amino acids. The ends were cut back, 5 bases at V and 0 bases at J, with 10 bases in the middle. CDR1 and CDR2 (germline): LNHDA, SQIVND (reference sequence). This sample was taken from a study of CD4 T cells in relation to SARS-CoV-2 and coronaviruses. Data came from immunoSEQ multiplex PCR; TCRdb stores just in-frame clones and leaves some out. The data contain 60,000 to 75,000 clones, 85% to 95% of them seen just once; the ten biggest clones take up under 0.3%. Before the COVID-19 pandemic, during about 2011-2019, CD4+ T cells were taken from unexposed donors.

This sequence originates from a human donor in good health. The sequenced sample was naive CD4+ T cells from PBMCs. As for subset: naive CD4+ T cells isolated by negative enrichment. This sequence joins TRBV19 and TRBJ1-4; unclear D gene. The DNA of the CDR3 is TGTGCCAGTAGTCCGGGTCTCGCAACTAATGAAAAACTGTTTTTT. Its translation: CASSPGLATNEKLFF.